These T cell receptor beta chains were read from a single sample in a study of T cell repertoires in cytomegalovirus infection. These TCRs' antigens remain unknown. TCRdb passed the reads through MiXCR, listing each CDR3 protein once. This sample yields a few hundred thousand distinct CDR3 sequences, of which 35% to 50% are seen a single time; over 45% belongs to the top ten. The sample in question was cultured PBMCs, obtained from culture after CMV antigen stimulation. These receptors were collected from a human donor in good health (CMV status not recorded). Some clones in this sample may be carry-over from other donors' samples. Each CDR3 is given with its conserved first and last residue. Fields, in order: J gene, V gene, clone size, CDR3 protein. Part of the rows lack a size; the others show once, few, many or a class for expanded clones.

TRBJ2-5 TRBV20-1 . CSARGLAGPEETQYF
TRBJ1-2 TRBV2 few CASSGQTGFIYGYTF
TRBJ1-1 TRBV6-2/TRBV6-3 . CASRGGGSNTEAFF
TRBJ2-1 TRBV6-1 . CASGRTFDEQFF
TRBJ2-7 TRBV7-2 . CASSMNGFYEQYF
TRBJ1-3 TRBV29-1 . CSVEQDDRGNTIYF
TRBJ1-2 TRBV7-8 . CASSLTGASGYGYTF
TRBJ2-7 TRBV4-1 few CASSQGYRADGYEQYF
TRBJ1-1 TRBV12-3/TRBV12-4 . CASRSQGAGTEAFF
TRBJ2-5 TRBV7-2 . CASRLMGGLETQYF
TRBJ1-1 TRBV7-2 . CASKGAGLEGTEAFF
TRBJ2-3 TRBV20-1 . CSAHLAGGRGDTDTQYF
TRBJ1-6 TRBV6-1 . CASSEAGRSSYNSPLHF
TRBJ1-4 TRBV7-9 . CASSLQGWRATNEKLFF
TRBJ2-3 TRBV7-9 few CASSPRQTSTDTQYF
TRBJ1-2 TRBV20-1 . CSAREGVGYTF
TRBJ2-7 TRBV27 few CASSSRIVYEQYF
TRBJ2-2 TRBV6-1 . CASSVTGIDTGELFF
TRBJ2-3 TRBV7-8 . CASSPSRWGTDTQYF
TRBJ1-2 TRBV27 once CASSLSRFNGYTF
TRBJ2-5 TRBV7-2 . CASSPGVPGTQYF
TRBJ2-5 TRBV11-2 few CASSFLQGAGETQYF
TRBJ1-4 TRBV12-3/TRBV12-4 few CASSFSWGNEKLFF
TRBJ2-1 TRBV2 . CASTTSNYNEQFF
TRBJ1-5 TRBV6-5 few CASSRGEGPHQPQHF
TRBJ1-6 TRBV12-3/TRBV12-4 . CASSGRTDGSPLHF
TRBJ1-5 TRBV19 . CASSIRGAQPQHF
TRBJ2-3 TRBV12-3/TRBV12-4 . CACRQGSTDTQYF
TRBJ2-7 TRBV7-2 . CASSLVMGSLYEQYF
TRBJ2-1 TRBV19 few CASSGGLSYNEQFF
TRBJ1-6 TRBV27 . CASSPLGYNSPLHF
TRBJ2-3 TRBV6-5 . CASSENGLRSTDTQYF
TRBJ1-1 TRBV9 . CASSVGDGDTEAFF
TRBJ2-2 TRBV6-1 . CASSTTGGDTGELFF
TRBJ1-4 TRBV6-5 . CASSYSQGMNEKLFF
TRBJ2-1 TRBV5-5 few CASSPTIGRDGSLGFNEQFF
TRBJ1-2 TRBV6-2/TRBV6-3 . CASSPRQGAENGYTF
TRBJ2-1 TRBV7-2 few CASSLLRGDEQFF
TRBJ1-5 TRBV7-2 many CASSLDWGAGQPQHF
TRBJ2-7 TRBV6-8 . CGSSGQGSYEQYF
TRBJ2-5 TRBV18 . CASSPRGVEETQYF